Given below is one T cell receptor (beta chain) in context. This CDR3 is 14 amino acids long. Germline V gives CDR1 MNHEY, CDR2 SVGEGT. V shed 2 bases and J shed 6 bases, with 13 bases lying between them. These data are taken from a study of blood T cell repertoires in COVID-19. Study at large: Sample material is recorded as cDNA or gDNA derived from T cells, B-cell-depleted T cells, or PBMCs.

TCRdb keeps only in-frame clones here, not all; method: immunoSEQ multiplex PCR. The sample includes about 210,000 clones, approximately 81% seen only once; the top ten take 8% to 9.5%. V and J are TRBV6-2 or TRBV6-3 and TRBJ1-2, with D possibly TRBD1 on 5 matching bases. Sequencing input: PBMCs or T cells enriched from blood (not recorded which). This receptor was obtained from a woman aged 50 to 65 with acute COVID-19. This chain's CDR3 is CASSYPPAGNGYTF. The DNA for the CDR3 is TGTGCCAGCAGTTACCCCCCGGCAGGGAATGGCTACACCTTC.